The next 20 T cell receptor beta chains were all read from a single sample in a study of cytomegalovirus exposure and HLA in healthy donors. Vbeta (60) and Jbeta (13) primers were used in the PCR. The table came from immunoSEQ multiplex PCR; TCRdb's copy has only in-frame clones and leaves some out. The sample records 150,000 to 200,000 clones, almost 80% being singletons. Sequencing input: PBMCs. These receptors all stem from a man aged 30-40 years in good health and CMV-seronegative.

The V and J genes are TRBV6-5 and TRBJ2-2, with TRBD1 as a possible D gene (7 bases). V was clipped by 6 bases and J by 5 bases, with 16 bases between them. The CDR3 totals 15 residues. Germline CDR1 reads MNHEY; CDR2 reads SVGAGI. Here the CDR3 DNA reads TGTGCCAGCAGACTAAAGGGGGCGGGGACCGGGGAGCTGTTTTTT. Its protein is CASRLKGAGTGELFF.

This clone was seen a few times. V is TRBV7-3 and J is TRBJ2-2; the D gene is possibly TRBD1 (5 bases). Between the trimmed V and J ends, which lost 5 bases and 5 bases, there was a span of 6 bases. CDR1 is SGHTA, CDR2 FQGTGA, per germline. The CDR3 is 12 residues long. The CDR3 DNA follows: TGTGCCAGCAGCGCAGGGACCGGGGAGCTGTTTTTT. Residues: CASSAGTGELFF.

CDR3 nucleotides: TGTGCCAGCAGCCAATTGGGGCTAGCGGGCACAGATACGCAGTATTTT. Translating it yields CASSQLGLAGTDTQYF. The rearrangement uses TRBV7-2 and TRBJ2-3; 7 nucleotides align to TRBD2. The J segment lost 1 base and the V segment lost 5 bases, leaving 9 bases of the junction unmatched. CDR3 length: 16 residues. Germline V CDR1 and CDR2: SGHTA, FQGNSA.

The rearrangement joins TRBV18 to TRBJ1-4; 9 nucleotides match TRBD1. CDR3 length: 16 amino acids. Germline values: CDR1 KGHSH, CDR2 LQKENI. J was trimmed by 5 bases and V by 6 bases; bases with no gene match: 10. The CDR3 nucleotides are TGTGCCAGCTCGCGGGACAGGGAGAGGGGCAATGAAAAACTGTTTTTT. It encodes CASSRDRERGNEKLFF.

CDR3 DNA sequence: TGTGCCAGCAGTGACGGGGGGGCGAACGGGGAGCTGTTTTTT. It codes for CASSDGGANGELFF. The V and J genes are TRBV6-4 and TRBJ2-2; maybe TRBD2 (7 bases). Germline CDR1 and CDR2: MRHNA and SNTAGT. There are 14 residues in the CDR3. V was clipped by 2 bases and J by 7 bases, with 11 bases between them.

The rearrangement uses TRBV7-3 and TRBJ2-7, with TRBD2 identical over 7 bases. Germline V gives CDR1 SGHTA, CDR2 FQGTGA. The V segment lost 2 bases and the J segment 7 bases; nucleotides outside the gene matches: 8. The CDR3 totals 14 residues. CDR3 loop: CASSLDAGVGEQYF. The CDR3 DNA sequence: TGTGCCAGCAGCTTAGACGCGGGAGTAGGTGAGCAGTACTTC.

The chain joins TRBV6-5 to TRBJ2-7, with D uncertain. The CDR3 is made up of 14 amino acids. V dropped 5 bases and J dropped 0 bases, with 11 bases sitting between them. CDR1 is MNHEY, CDR2 SVGAGI, per germline. CDR3 amino acids: CASSPSENSYEQYF. The CDR3 DNA reads as TGTGCCAGCAGTCCGTCGGAGAACTCCTACGAGCAGTACTTC.

The V and J genes are TRBV4-2 and TRBJ2-1, with TRBD1 matching over 10 bases. Per the germline V gene, CDR1 is LGHNA and CDR2 is YNFKEQ. CDR3 length: 18 residues. The ends lost 0 bases at V and 7 bases at J; junction bases unmatched: 12. CDR3 nucleotides: TGTGCCAGCAGCCAAGATAGTAGGGGGACAGGGGCTGGAAATGAGCAGTTCTTC. Translated, it gives CASSQDSRGTGAGNEQFF.

The chain carries TRBV28 and TRBJ2-1; D gene unclear. Germline assignment: CDR1 MDHEN and CDR2 SYDVKM. V was cut by 5 bases and J by 0 bases, with 8 bases left in between. The CDR3 spans 14 residues. CDR3 loop: CASSRLSSYNEQFF. The CDR3 DNA is TGTGCCAGCAGTAGACTTAGCTCCTACAATGAGCAGTTCTTC.

This clone was seen a single time. The chain combines TRBV7-8 with TRBJ2-1; tentative D call: TRBD1 (6 bases). Looked up from germline, CDR1 is SGHVS and CDR2 is FQNEAQ. The CDR3 is 12 residues long. With 5 bases removed from V and 7 bases from J, the gap between germline ends came to 9 bases. The CDR3 DNA reads TGTGCCAGCAGCCTCAGGGGTAATGAGCAGTTCTTC. Protein product: CASSLRGNEQFF.

This clone was picked up one time. The CDR3 loop reads CASSRKQGLDTEAFF. CDR3 nucleotide sequence: TGCGCCAGCAGCCGAAAACAGGGGTTGGACACTGAAGCTTTCTTT. V is TRBV4-3 and J is TRBJ1-1; 7 nucleotides match TRBD1. Trimming removed 4 bases from V and 3 bases from J; junction bases left unmatched: 8. Germline CDR1 and CDR2: LGHNA and YSLEER. The CDR3 spans 15 residues.

This clone came up once. V usage is TRBV9 and J usage is TRBJ2-5, with D maybe TRBD2 (6 bases). The DNA end is more similar to TRBJ2-7, so the J call may be wrong. Germline CDR1 is SGDLS and CDR2 is YYNGEE. The length of the CDR3 is 13 residues. CDR3 in amino acids: CASSVSGNYEQYF. The CDR3, as DNA: TGTGCCAGCAGCGTTAGCGGAAACTACGAGCAGTACTTC.

In regard to this clone: Other DNA sequences in this specimen translate into the identical CDR3. The chain employs TRBV5-6 and TRBJ2-3; TRBD2 matches at 7 bases. Germline CDR1 and CDR2: SGHDT and YYEEEE. V shed 1 base, J shed 3 bases, and the junction held 2 bases outside the gene matches. The CDR3 runs to 14 residues. The CDR3 coding sequence is TGTGCCAGCAGCTTGCCGGGGGGAACAGATACGCAGTATTTT. The encoded protein is CASSLPGGTDTQYF.

This chain's CDR3 is CASSLEVSRDQPQHF. The CDR3 DNA is TGTGCCAGCAGCTTAGAAGTGTCGAGGGATCAGCCCCAGCATTTT. The V gene is TRBV7-2, the J gene TRBJ1-5; D not certain. Germline V CDR1 and CDR2: SGHTA, FQGNSA. CDR3 length equals 15 residues. Trimming took off 1 base at V and 5 bases at J, with 12 bases between the two ends.

This clone occurred a few times. The genes are TRBV6-5 and TRBJ2-2; a possible D gene is TRBD1 (6 bases). Germline V CDR1 and CDR2: MNHEY, SVGAGI. The CDR3 has 12 amino acids. V shed 10 bases and J shed 6 bases, with 12 bases lying between them. The DNA of the CDR3 is TGTGCCATTACAACAGGGTCCGGGGAGCTGTTTTTT. This encodes CAITTGSGELFF.

Of note for this clone: The identical CDR3 is also encoded by other nucleotide sequences in the sample. The rearrangement links TRBV27 to TRBJ1-5; D is possibly TRBD1 (6 bases). CDR1 is MNHEY and CDR2 is SMNVEV in the germline V gene (reference sequence). The CDR3 has 14 residues. Trimming stripped 3 bases from V and 1 base from J, with 7 bases between. The CDR3 coding sequence is TGTGCCAGCAGTTTGCAGGGGAGCAATCAGCCCCAGCATTTT. Translating gives CASSLQGSNQPQHF.

The chain is built from TRBV7-9 and TRBJ1-5, with D possibly TRBD1 on 5 matching bases. This CDR3 has 16 amino acids. Trimming shortened V by 1 base and J by 4 bases, and 14 bases separated the two germline ends. From germline, CDR1 is SEHNR and CDR2 FQNEAQ (reference sequence). The CDR3 spells CASSLVGAVDNQPQHF. The CDR3 bases are TGTGCCAGCAGCTTAGTAGGGGCTGTCGATAATCAGCCCCAGCATTTT.

This chain links TRBV7-8 with TRBJ2-6, with TRBD2 as a possible D gene (6 bases). The germline V gene encodes CDR1 SGHVS and CDR2 FQNEAQ. The V end lost 4 bases, the J end lost 0 bases, and 10 bases lay between the germline ends. This CDR3 comprises 16 residues. The CDR3 loop is CASSSWGDSGANVLTF. CDR3 DNA: TGTGCCAGCAGCTCGTGGGGGGACTCTGGGGCCAACGTCCTGACTTTC.

This chain uses TRBV28 with TRBJ1-2; 7 bases line up with TRBD1. The CDR3 runs to 13 residues. From germline, CDR1 is MDHEN and CDR2 SYDVKM. V lost 3 bases and J lost 3; bases outside the gene matches: 1. This chain's CDR3 is CASSLGQYYGYTF. The DNA for the CDR3 is TGTGCCAGCAGTTTGGGACAGTACTATGGCTACACCTTC.

This clone showed up just a few times. The V gene is TRBV5-6, the J gene TRBJ2-2, with unresolved D. The V gene's germline CDR1 is SGHDT and CDR2 YYEEEE. V lost 0 bases and J lost 6, with 6 bases in between. The CDR3 is 13 amino acids. CDR3 loop: CASSLVGSGELFF. The DNA of the CDR3 is TGTGCCAGCAGCTTGGTGGGCTCCGGGGAGCTGTTTTTT.